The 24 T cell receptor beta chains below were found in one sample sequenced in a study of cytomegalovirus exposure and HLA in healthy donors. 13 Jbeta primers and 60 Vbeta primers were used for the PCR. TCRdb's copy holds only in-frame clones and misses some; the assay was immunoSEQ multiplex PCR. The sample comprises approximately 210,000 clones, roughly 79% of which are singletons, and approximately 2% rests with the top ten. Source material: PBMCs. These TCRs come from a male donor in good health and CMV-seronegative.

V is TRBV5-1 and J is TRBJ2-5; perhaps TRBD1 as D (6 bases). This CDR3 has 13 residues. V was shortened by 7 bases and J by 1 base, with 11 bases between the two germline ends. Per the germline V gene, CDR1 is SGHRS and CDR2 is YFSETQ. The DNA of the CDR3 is TGCGCCAGCGGAGCAGGGGCCCAAGAGACCCAGTACTTC. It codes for CASGAGAQETQYF.

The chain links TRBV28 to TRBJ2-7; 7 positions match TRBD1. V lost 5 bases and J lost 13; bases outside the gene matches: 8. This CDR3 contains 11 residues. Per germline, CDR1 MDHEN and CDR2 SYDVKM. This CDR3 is CASSPGQECYF. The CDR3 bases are TGTGCCAGCAGTCCTGGACAGGAATGTTACTTC.

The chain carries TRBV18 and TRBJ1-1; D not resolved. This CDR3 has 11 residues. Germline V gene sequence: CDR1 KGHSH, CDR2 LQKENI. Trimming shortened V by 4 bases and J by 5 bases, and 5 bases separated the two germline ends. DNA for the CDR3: TGTGCCAGCTCACATAAAACTGAAGCTTTCTTT. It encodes CASSHKTEAFF. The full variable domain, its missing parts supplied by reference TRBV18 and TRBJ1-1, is NAGVMQNPRHLVRRRGQEARLRCSPMKGHSHVYWYRQLPEEGLKFMVYLQKENIIDESGMPKERFSAEFPKEGPSILRIQQVVRGDSAAYFCASSHKTEAFFGQGTRLTVV.

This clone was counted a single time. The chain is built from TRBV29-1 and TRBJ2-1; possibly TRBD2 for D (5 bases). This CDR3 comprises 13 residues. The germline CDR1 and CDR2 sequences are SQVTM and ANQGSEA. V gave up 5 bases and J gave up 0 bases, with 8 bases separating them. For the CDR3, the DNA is TGCAGCGTTTTGGCGGGCTCCTACAATGAGCAGTTCTTC. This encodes CSVLAGSYNEQFF.

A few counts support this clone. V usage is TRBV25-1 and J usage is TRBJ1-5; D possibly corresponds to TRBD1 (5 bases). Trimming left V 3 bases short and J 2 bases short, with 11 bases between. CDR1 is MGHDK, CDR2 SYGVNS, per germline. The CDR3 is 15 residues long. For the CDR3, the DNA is TGTGCCAGCAGTGACGGGGGAGAACGCAATCAGCCCCAGCATTTT. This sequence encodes CASSDGGERNQPQHF.

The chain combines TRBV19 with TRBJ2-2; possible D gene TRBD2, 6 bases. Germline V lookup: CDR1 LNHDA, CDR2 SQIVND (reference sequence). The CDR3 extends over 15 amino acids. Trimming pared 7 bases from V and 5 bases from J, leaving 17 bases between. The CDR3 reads CASNFLAGRTGELFF. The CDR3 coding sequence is TGTGCCAGTAACTTTCTCGCGGGACGGACCGGGGAGCTGTTTTTT. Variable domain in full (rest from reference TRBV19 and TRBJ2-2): DGGITQSPKYLFRKEGQNVTLSCEQNLNHDAMYWYRQDPGQGLRLIYYSQIVNDFQKGDIAEGYSVSREKKESFPLTVTSAQKNPTAFYLCASNFLAGRTGELFFGEGSRLTVL.

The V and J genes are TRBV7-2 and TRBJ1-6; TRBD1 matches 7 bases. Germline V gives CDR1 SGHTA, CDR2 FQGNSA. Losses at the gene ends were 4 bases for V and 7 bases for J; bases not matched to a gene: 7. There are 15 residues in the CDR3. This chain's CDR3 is CASSSATGKNSPLHF. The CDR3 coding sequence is TGTGCCAGCAGCTCCGCGACAGGGAAGAATTCACCCCTCCACTTT.

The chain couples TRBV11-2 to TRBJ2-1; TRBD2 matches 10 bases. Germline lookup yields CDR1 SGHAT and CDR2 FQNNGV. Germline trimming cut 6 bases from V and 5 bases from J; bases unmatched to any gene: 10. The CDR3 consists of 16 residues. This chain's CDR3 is CASSYSGGPKNNEQFF. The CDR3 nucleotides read TGTGCCAGCAGTTATAGCGGGGGGCCTAAGAACAATGAGCAGTTCTTC. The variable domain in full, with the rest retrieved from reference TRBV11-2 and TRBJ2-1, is EAGVAQSPRYKIIEKRQSVAFWCNPISGHATLYWYQQILGQGPKLLIQFQNNGVVDDSQLPKDRFSAERLKGVDSTLKIQPAKLEDSAVYLCASSYSGGPKNNEQFFGPGTRLTVL.

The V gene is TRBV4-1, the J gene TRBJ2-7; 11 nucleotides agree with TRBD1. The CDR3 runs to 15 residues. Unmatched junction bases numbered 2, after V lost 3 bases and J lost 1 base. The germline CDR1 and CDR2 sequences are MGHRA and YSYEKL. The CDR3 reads CASSHGQGASYEQYF. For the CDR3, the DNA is TGCGCCAGCAGCCACGGACAGGGGGCGTCCTACGAGCAGTACTTC.

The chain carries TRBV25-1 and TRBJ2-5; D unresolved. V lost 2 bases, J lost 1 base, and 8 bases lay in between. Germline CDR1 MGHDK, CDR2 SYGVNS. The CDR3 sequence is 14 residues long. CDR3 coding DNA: TGTGCCAGCAGTGAAGTCTCCGGCCAAGAGACCCAGTACTTC. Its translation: CASSEVSGQETQYF.

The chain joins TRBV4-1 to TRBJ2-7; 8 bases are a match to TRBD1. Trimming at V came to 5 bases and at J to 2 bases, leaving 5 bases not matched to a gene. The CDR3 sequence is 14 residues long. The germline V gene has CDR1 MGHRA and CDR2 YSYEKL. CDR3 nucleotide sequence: TGCGCCAGCAGCTATGACAGGGGCCCCTACGAGCAGTACTTC. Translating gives CASSYDRGPYEQYF.

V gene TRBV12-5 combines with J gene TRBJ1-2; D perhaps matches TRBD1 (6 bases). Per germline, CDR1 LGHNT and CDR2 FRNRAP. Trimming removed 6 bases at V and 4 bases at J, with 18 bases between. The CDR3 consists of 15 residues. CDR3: CASGGGQDDFYGYTF. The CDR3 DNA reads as TGTGCTAGTGGGGGGGGGCAGGATGATTTCTATGGCTACACCTTC.

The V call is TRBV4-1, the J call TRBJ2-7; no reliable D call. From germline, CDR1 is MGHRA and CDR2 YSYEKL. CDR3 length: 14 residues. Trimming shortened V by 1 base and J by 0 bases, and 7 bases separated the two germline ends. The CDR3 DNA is TGCGCCAGCAGCCAAGTAGTCGACTCCTACGAGCAGTACTTC. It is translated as CASSQVVDSYEQYF.

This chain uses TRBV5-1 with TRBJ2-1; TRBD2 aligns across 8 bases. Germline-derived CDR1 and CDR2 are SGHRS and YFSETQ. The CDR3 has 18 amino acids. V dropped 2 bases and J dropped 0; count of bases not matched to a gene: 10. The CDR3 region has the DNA TGCGCCAGCAGCTTTCGCTCAGCGGGGGCGCGCTCCTACAATGAGCAGTTCTTC. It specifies CASSFRSAGARSYNEQFF.

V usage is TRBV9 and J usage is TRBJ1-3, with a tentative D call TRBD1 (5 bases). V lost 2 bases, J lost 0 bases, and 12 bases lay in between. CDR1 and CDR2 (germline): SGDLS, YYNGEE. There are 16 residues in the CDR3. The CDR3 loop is CASSVVDSHSGNTIYF. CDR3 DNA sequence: TGTGCCAGCAGCGTGGTCGACAGCCACTCTGGAAACACCATATATTTT. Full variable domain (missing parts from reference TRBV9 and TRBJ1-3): DSGVTQTPKHLITATGQRVTLRCSPRSGDLSVYWYQQSLDQGLQFLIQYYNGEERAKGNILERFSAQQFPDLHSELNLSSLELGDSALYFCASSVVDSHSGNTIYFGEGSWLTVV.

For the CDR3, the DNA is TGCGCCAGCACCCACTCTCGGGGTGGGCAGGTGGCCCCTCTGTGGGCAGATACGCAGTATTTT. Amino acid sequence: CASTHSRGGQVAPLWADTQYF. The V and J genes are TRBV23-1 and TRBJ2-3; perhaps TRBD2 as D (5 bases). TRBV23-1 is identified as an open reading frame with a role that is uncertain. V was shortened by 7 bases and J by 4 bases, with 36 bases between the two germline ends. CDR3 length equals 21 residues.

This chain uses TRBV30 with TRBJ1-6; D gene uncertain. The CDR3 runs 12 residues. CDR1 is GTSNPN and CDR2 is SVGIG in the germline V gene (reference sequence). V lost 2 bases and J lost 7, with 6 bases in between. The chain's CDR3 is CAWSQENSPLHF. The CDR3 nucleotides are TGTGCCTGGAGTCAGGAAAATTCACCCCTCCACTTT.

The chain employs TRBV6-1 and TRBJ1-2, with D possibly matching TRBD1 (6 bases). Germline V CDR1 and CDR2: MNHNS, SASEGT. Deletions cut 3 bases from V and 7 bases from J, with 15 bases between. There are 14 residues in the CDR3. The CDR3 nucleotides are TGTGCCAGCAGTGAGGGCAGGGGTATTGCTGGCTACACCTTC. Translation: CASSEGRGIAGYTF.

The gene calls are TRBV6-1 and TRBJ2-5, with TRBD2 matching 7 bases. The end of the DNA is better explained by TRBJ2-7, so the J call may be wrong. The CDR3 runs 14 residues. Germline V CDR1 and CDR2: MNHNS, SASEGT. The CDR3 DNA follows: TGTGCCAGCAGTGCGGGCGGGGGACCCTACGAGCAGTACTTC. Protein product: CASSAGGGPYEQYF.

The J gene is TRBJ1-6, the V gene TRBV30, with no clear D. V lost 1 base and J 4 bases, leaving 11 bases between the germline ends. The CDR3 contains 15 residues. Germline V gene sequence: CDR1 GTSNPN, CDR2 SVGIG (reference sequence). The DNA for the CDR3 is TGTGCCTGGAGTGGGGTTCGGGGATATAATTCACCCCTCCACTTT. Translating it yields CAWSGVRGYNSPLHF. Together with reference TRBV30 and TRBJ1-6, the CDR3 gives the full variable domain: SQTIHQWPATLVQPVGSPLSLECTVEGTSNPNLYWYRQAAGRGLQLLFYSVGIGQISSEVPQNLSASRPQDRQFILSSKKLLLSDSGFYLCAWSGVRGYNSPLHFGNGTRLTVT.

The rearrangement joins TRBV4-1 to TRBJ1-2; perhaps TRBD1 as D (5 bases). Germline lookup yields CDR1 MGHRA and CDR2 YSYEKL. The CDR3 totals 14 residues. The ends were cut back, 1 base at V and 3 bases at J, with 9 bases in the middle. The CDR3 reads CASSQAGRDYGYTF. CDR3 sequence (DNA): TGCGCCAGCAGCCAAGCAGGGAGGGACTATGGCTACACCTTC.

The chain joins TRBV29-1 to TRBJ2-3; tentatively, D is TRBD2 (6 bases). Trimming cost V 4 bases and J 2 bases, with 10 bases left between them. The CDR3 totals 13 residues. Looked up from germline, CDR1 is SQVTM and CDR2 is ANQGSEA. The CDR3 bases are TGCAGCGTTGTGCGGGATTACACAGATACGCAGTATTTT. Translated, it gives CSVVRDYTDTQYF.

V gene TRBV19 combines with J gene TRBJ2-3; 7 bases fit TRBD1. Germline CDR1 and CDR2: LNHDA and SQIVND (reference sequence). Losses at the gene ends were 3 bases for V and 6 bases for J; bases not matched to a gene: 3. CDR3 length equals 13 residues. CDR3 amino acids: CASSILQGDTQYF. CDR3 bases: TGTGCCAGTAGTATTCTACAGGGGGATACGCAGTATTTT.

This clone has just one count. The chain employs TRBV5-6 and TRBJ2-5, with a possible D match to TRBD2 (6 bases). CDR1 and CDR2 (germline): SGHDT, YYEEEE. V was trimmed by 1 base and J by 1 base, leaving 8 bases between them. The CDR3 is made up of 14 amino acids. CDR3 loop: CASSLRTIQETQYF. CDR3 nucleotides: TGTGCCAGCAGCTTGAGGACTATCCAAGAGACCCAGTACTTC.